This T cell receptor beta chain stems from a study of shared clonotypes between healthy human individuals. Clones were sequenced by immunoSEQ multiplex PCR, and TCRdb holds only the in-frame ones, with some missing. The sample yields 2.5 million or so clones, roughly nine tenths seen once. With 6 bases removed from V and 4 bases from J, the gap between germline ends came to 15 bases. The CDR3 extends over 14 amino acids. Germline V gene data show CDR1 as SQVTM and CDR2 as ANQGSEA. Sample: naive CD4+ T cells sorted from blood. Indicated subset: CD45RA+ positively selected. The J gene is TRBJ2-2, the V gene TRBV29-1; tentatively, D is TRBD1 (5 bases). This clonotype was sampled from a man younger than 35 in good health. The DNA of the CDR3 is TGCAGCGTCAGGGTTGTAGGGATCACCGGGGAGCTGTTTTTT. Protein product: CSVRVVGITGELFF.